Listed here are 18 T cell receptor beta chains from one sample, sequenced in a study of blood T cell repertoires in COVID-19. Assay used: immunoSEQ multiplex PCR; TCRdb lists only in-frame clones, some missing. The table has 200,000 to 250,000 clones, 80% to 95% seen once. Sequencing was performed on peripheral blood. The origin of the receptors is a man aged 60 to 69 with COVID-19, enrolled during active disease.

This clone was observed a single time. The V gene is TRBV5-1, the J gene TRBJ2-2; 11 bases line up with TRBD2. This CDR3 spans 15 amino acids. The germline CDR1 and CDR2 sequences are SGHRS and YFSETQ. Losses at the gene ends were 4 bases for V and 6 bases for J; bases not matched to a gene: 5. The CDR3 sequence: CASSASSGGPGELFF. The DNA for the CDR3 is TGCGCCAGCAGCGCCTCTAGCGGGGGGCCCGGGGAGCTGTTTTTT.

The CDR3 nucleotides read TGTGCCAGCAGGTCCAGGGGCACCGGGGAGCTGTTTTTT. This translates into CASRSRGTGELFF. The rearrangement uses TRBV6-5 and TRBJ2-2; D is perhaps TRBD1 (6 bases). V lost 6 bases and J lost 4, with 9 bases in between. Germline CDR1 reads MNHEY; CDR2 reads SVGAGI. The CDR3 contains 13 residues.

The chain has TRBV5-1 and TRBJ1-2; no clear D. Germline V gene data show CDR1 as SGHRS and CDR2 as YFSETQ. The CDR3 runs 15 residues. The V end was cut by 0 bases, the J end by 8 bases, with 17 bases between. The CDR3 loop is CASSLAWRDSYGYTF. CDR3 DNA sequence: TGCGCCAGCAGCTTGGCCTGGAGGGATTCTTACGGCTACACCTTC.

V is TRBV7-2 and J is TRBJ1-5; D is unclear. V lost 3 bases, J lost 3 bases, and 6 bases lay in between. Germline CDR1 reads SGHTA; CDR2 reads FQGNSA. The CDR3 runs to 13 residues. The CDR3 spells CASSLDFNQPQHF. The CDR3 nucleotides read TGTGCCAGCAGCTTGGACTTCAATCAGCCCCAGCATTTT.

The rearrangement links TRBV21-1 to TRBJ2-1; TRBD2 is the table's D call and was not checked against the DNA. TRBV21-1 is an annotated pseudogene. The CDR3 spans 14 residues. Written as DNA, the CDR3 is TGTGCCAGCAGCCCCGTTGAGAGCGTTCCTGAGCAGTTCTTC. Its translation: CASSPVESVPEQFF.

The rearrangement joins TRBV15 to TRBJ1-3; TRBD1 is a possible D gene (5 bases). Germline loops: CDR1 LNHNV, CDR2 YYDKDF (reference sequence). The CDR3 sequence is 16 residues long. Trimming shortened V by 4 bases and J by 0 bases, and 13 bases separated the two germline ends. CDR3 residues: CATSNGAATSGNTIYF. In DNA form, the CDR3 reads TGTGCCACCAGCAATGGGGCAGCGACCTCTGGAAACACCATATATTTT.

The chain has TRBV29-1 and TRBJ2-3, with D unclear. Trimming took off 1 base at V and 5 bases at J, with 13 bases between the two ends. The CDR3 covers 14 residues. The germline gives CDR1 SQVTM, CDR2 ANQGSEA. The CDR3 protein is CSVEGPFRGDTQYF. The DNA of the CDR3 is TGCAGCGTTGAAGGTCCCTTTCGAGGAGATACGCAGTATTTT.

V usage is TRBV19 and J usage is TRBJ2-2; 9 bases fit TRBD2. The CDR3 extends over 17 amino acids. V lost 4 bases to trimming and J lost 1 base; unmatched junction nucleotides: 7. CDR1 and CDR2 from the germline V gene are LNHDA and SQIVND (reference sequence). CDR3 protein: CASSKAGGPKNTGELFF. Written as DNA, the CDR3 is TGTGCCAGTAGTAAGGCGGGGGGGCCGAAGAACACCGGGGAGCTGTTTTTT.

The V call is TRBV27, the J call TRBJ2-7; tentatively, D is TRBD2 (6 bases). Germline V gene sequence: CDR1 MNHEY, CDR2 SMNVEV (reference sequence). This CDR3 has 15 residues. V was clipped by 6 bases and J by 7 bases, with 22 bases between them. CDR3 region: CASSLWRGGVTEQYF. DNA of the CDR3: TGTGCCAGCAGCCTCTGGCGTGGCGGGGTGACGGAGCAGTACTTC.

The V call is TRBV5-1, the J call TRBJ2-1; 8 positions agree with TRBD2. J gave up 0 bases and V 0 bases, and 2 bases lay outside the gene matches. Germline V gene sequence: CDR1 SGHRS, CDR2 YFSETQ. The CDR3 length is 16 residues. The CDR3 DNA reads TGCGCCAGCAGCTTGGAGCGGGGGAACTCCTACAATGAGCAGTTCTTC. Encoded protein: CASSLERGNSYNEQFF.

V and J are TRBV7-8 and TRBJ2-7; tentatively, D is TRBD2 (6 bases). Germline V lookup: CDR1 SGHVS, CDR2 FQNEAQ. This CDR3 spans 14 amino acids. The germline V and J ends were trimmed by 1 base and 3 bases, with 10 bases remaining between them. The CDR3 loop is CASSLGSSGYEQYF. The CDR3 DNA follows: TGTGCCAGCAGCTTAGGTAGTAGCGGCTACGAGCAGTACTTC.

This clone has a single count. The V and J genes are TRBV11-3 and TRBJ2-2; D uncertain. V lost 4 bases and J 4 bases, leaving 13 bases between the germline ends. The germline V gene encodes CDR1 SGHNT and CDR2 YENEEA. This CDR3 is 15 amino acids long. CDR3 protein: CASSSVNPGTGELFF. The DNA of the CDR3 is TGTGCCAGCAGCTCGGTCAACCCCGGCACCGGGGAGCTGTTTTTT.

This clone has a single count. This sequence joins TRBV10-3 and TRBJ1-5; 7 bases are a match to TRBD1. The CDR3 is 16 amino acids. The V gene end was trimmed by 5 bases and the J gene end by 6 bases; junction bases not matched to a gene: 13. The V gene's germline CDR1 is ENHRY and CDR2 SYGVKD. CDR3 in amino acids: CAISLTGAGDIQPQHF. The CDR3 DNA follows: TGTGCCATCAGTTTAACAGGGGCTGGAGATATTCAGCCCCAGCATTTT.

The chain has TRBV3-1 (or the pseudogene TRBV3-2) and TRBJ1-2; TRBD1 is a possible D gene (6 bases). In germline, CDR1 is LGHDT, CDR2 YNNKEL (reference sequence). The CDR3 has 12 residues. Between the trimmed V and J ends, which lost 4 bases and 3 bases, there was a span of 6 bases. CDR3 residues: CASSRQDYGYTF. CDR3 DNA sequence: TGTGCCAGCAGCCGACAGGACTATGGCTACACCTTC.

This rearrangement joins TRBV30 to TRBJ1-5, with 9 nucleotides matching TRBD1. V lost 5 bases and J lost 0; bases outside the gene matches: 5. The CDR3 is 15 amino acids. Germline V CDR1 and CDR2: GTSNPN, SVGIG (reference sequence). The chain's CDR3 is CAWGTGTSSNQPQHF. In DNA form, the CDR3 reads TGTGCCTGGGGGACAGGGACGAGTAGCAATCAGCCCCAGCATTTT.

This clone showed up just once. V is TRBV30 and J is TRBJ2-1, with TRBD1 identical over 9 bases. V lost 5 bases, J lost 4 bases, and 6 bases stayed unmatched. This CDR3 has 14 residues. CDR1 and CDR2 (germline): GTSNPN, SVGIG (reference sequence). The CDR3 nucleotides are TGTGCCTGGGGACTTGGGACAGGGTACAATGAGCAGTTCTTC. This gives the protein CAWGLGTGYNEQFF. The full variable domain, in which reference TRBV30 and TRBJ2-1 provide the parts outside the CDR3, is SQTIHQWPATLVQPVGSPLSLECTVEGTSNPNLYWYRQAAGRGLQLLFYSVGIGQISSEVPQNLSASRPQDRQFILSSKKLLLSDSGFYLCAWGLGTGYNEQFFGPGTRLTVL.

The genes are TRBV12-3 or TRBV12-4 and TRBJ2-7, with a weak D call TRBD1 (5 bases). V was shortened by 3 bases and J by 6 bases, with 9 bases between the two germline ends. The CDR3 length is 12 residues. The CDR3 region is CASSFQGSEQYF. The CDR3 region has the DNA TGTGCCAGCAGTTTCCAGGGCTCCGAGCAGTACTTC.

The rearrangement uses TRBV11-2 and TRBJ2-2, with a possible D match to TRBD2 (6 bases). Germline assignment: CDR1 SGHAT and CDR2 FQNNGV. There are 14 residues in the CDR3. Trimming removed 0 bases from V and 8 bases from J, with 10 bases in between. CDR3 DNA: TGTGCCAGCAGCTTAGATAAGGCGGGAGGGGAGCTGTTTTTT. Its translation: CASSLDKAGGELFF.